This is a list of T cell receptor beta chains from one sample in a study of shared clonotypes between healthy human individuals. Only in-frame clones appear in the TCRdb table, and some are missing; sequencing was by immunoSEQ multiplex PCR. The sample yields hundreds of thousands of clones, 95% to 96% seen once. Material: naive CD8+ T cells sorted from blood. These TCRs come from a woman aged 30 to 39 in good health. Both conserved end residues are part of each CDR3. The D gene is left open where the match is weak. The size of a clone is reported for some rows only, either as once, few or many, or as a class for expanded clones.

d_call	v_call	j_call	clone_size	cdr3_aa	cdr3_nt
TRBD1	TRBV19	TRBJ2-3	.	CASTRDREGHSTDTQYF	TGTGCCAGTACCCGGGACAGGGAAGGCCATAGCACAGATACGCAGTATTTT
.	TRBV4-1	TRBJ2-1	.	CASSQDWETHEQFF	TGCGCCAGCAGCCAAGATTGGGAAACGCATGAGCAGTTCTTC
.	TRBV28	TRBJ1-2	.	CASSWGGDYGYTF	TGTGCCAGCAGTTGGGGGGGCGACTATGGCTACACCTTC
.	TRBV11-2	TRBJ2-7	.	CASSYGYEQYF	TGTGCCAGCAGCTACGGCTACGAGCAGTACTTC
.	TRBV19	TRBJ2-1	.	CASSIGPAQGPYNEQFF	TGTGCCAGTAGTATCGGGCCAGCGCAGGGGCCCTACAATGAGCAGTTCTTC
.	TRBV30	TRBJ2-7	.	CAWSVNEQYF	TGTGCCTGGAGTGTGAACGAGCAGTACTTC
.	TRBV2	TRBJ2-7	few	CASSDGGPKQYF	TGTGCCAGCAGTGACGGTGGGCCAAAGCAGTACTTC
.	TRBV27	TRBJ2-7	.	CASGSFYEQYF	TGTGCCAGCGGGAGTTTCTACGAGCAGTACTTC
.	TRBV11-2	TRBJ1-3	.	CASSLSGTKGNTIYF	TGTGCCAGCAGCTTATCTGGGACTAAGGGAAACACCATATATTTT
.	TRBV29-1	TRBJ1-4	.	CSVLNEKLFF	TGCAGCGTCCTGAATGAAAAACTGTTTTTT
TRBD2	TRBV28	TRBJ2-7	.	CASSLGGLAGGRDEQYF	TGTGCCAGCAGCCTCGGGGGACTAGCGGGAGGCAGGGACGAGCAGTACTTC
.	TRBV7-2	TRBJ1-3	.	CASSGRHISGNTIYF	TGTGCCAGCAGCGGGAGACACATCTCTGGAAACACCATATATTTT
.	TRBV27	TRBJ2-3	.	CASSLDRFTDTQYF	TGTGCCAGCAGTTTGGATAGGTTCACAGATACGCAGTATTTT
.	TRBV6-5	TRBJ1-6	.	CASSLEGGYNSPLHF	TGTGCCAGCAGTTTGGAGGGCGGGTATAATTCACCCCTCCACTTT
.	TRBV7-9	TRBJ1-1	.	CASRPPGVSFYTEAFF	TGTGCCAGCAGGCCACCAGGGGTTTCCTTTTACACTGAAGCTTTCTTT
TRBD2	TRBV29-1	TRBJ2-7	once	CSVEDPGTSSYEQYF	TGCAGCGTTGAAGATCCCGGGACTAGCTCCTACGAGCAGTACTTC
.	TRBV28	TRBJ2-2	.	CASSLRRTNTGELFF	TGTGCCAGCAGTTTGAGGAGGACGAACACCGGGGAGCTGTTTTTT
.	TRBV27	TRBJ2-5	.	CASSLGPGSLQETQYF	TGTGCCAGCAGTTTAGGCCCAGGGTCGCTTCAAGAGACCCAGTACTTC
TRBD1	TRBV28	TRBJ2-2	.	CASSSGQGPGELFF	TGTGCCAGCAGTTCAGGACAGGGTCCCGGGGAGCTGTTTTTT
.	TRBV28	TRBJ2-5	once	CASSPQGGPGTQYF	TGTGCCAGCAGCCCCCAGGGTGGTCCCGGGACCCAGTACTTC
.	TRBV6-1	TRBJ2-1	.	CASSELGVALNNEQFF	TGTGCCAGCAGTGAACTGGGGGTAGCGTTGAACAATGAGCAGTTCTTC
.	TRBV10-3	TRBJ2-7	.	CALGSPGSYEQYF	TGTGCCCTCGGTTCCCCGGGCTCCTACGAGCAGTACTTC
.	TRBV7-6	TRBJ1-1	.	CASSFGEGDTEAFF	TGTGCCAGCAGCTTCGGCGAAGGGGACACTGAAGCTTTCTTT
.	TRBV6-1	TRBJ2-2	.	CASSAGGELFF	TGTGCCAGCAGTGCGGGGGGGGAGCTGTTTTTT
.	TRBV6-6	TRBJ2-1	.	CASVSGPDGYNEQFF	TGTGCCAGCGTTAGCGGACCCGACGGGTACAATGAGCAGTTCTTC
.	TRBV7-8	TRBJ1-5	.	CASGTAGVSNQPQHF	TGTGCCAGCGGCACAGCTGGAGTAAGCAATCAGCCCCAGCATTTT
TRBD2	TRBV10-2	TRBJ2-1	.	CASSQRTSGSSYNEQFF	TGCGCCAGCAGCCAGAGGACTAGCGGGAGCTCCTACAATGAGCAGTTCTTC
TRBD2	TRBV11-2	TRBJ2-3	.	CASSEATSGRSGDTQYF	TGTGCCAGCAGCGAGGCGACTAGCGGGAGATCGGGGGATACGCAGTATTTT
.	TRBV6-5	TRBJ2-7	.	CASSFTQTESYEQYF	TGTGCCAGCAGTTTCACTCAGACTGAGTCCTACGAGCAGTACTTC
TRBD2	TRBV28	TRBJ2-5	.	CASSSLHPGGGDETQYF	TGTGCCAGCAGTTCCCTGCACCCGGGGGGGGGCGATGAGACCCAGTACTTC
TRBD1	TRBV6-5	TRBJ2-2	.	CASSTGTDTGELFF	TGTGCCAGCAGCACCGGGACAGACACCGGGGAGCTGTTTTTT
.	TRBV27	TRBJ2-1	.	CASSFAGRYNEQFF	TGTGCCAGCAGTTTTGCGGGACGCTACAATGAGCAGTTCTTC
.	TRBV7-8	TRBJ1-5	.	CASSFSSSARRSNQPQHF	TGTGCCAGCAGCTTTTCCTCTAGTGCACGTCGGAGCAATCAGCCCCAGCATTTT
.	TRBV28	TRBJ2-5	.	CASSLPEETQYF	TGTGCCAGCAGTCTCCCCGAGGAGACCCAGTACTTC
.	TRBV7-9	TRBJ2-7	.	CASSLGGRGYEQYF	TGTGCCAGCAGCTTAGGTGGCAGGGGCTACGAGCAGTACTTC
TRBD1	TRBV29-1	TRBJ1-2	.	CSVEEGQVLNYGYTF	TGCAGCGTTGAGGAGGGACAGGTCCTTAACTATGGCTACACCTTC
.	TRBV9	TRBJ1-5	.	CASSTEGGQPQHF	TGTGCCAGCAGCACTGAAGGGGGGCAGCCCCAGCATTTT
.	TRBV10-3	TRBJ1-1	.	CAIRDGNTEAFF	TGTGCCATCAGGGACGGGAACACTGAAGCTTTCTTT
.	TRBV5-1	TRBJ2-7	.	CASSLEAGMWSYEQYF	TGCGCCAGCAGCTTGGAGGCAGGGATGTGGTCCTACGAGCAGTACTTC
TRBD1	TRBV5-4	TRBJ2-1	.	CASPGTGGYNEQFF	TGTGCCTCCCCAGGGACAGGGGGGTACAATGAGCAGTTCTTC
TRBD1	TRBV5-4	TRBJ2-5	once	CASSEPGTVQETQYF	TGTGCCAGCAGCGAGCCCGGGACAGTGCAAGAGACCCAGTACTTC